This paragraph covers one TCR beta chain sequence. V lost 2 bases and J 4 bases, leaving 15 bases between the germline ends. This CDR3 has 16 residues. Germline CDR1 and CDR2: MNHEY and SVGEGT. TCRdb analysed the RT-PCR reads with MiXCR anew, one entry per CDR3 protein. The table records hundreds of thousands of distinct CDR3 sequences, 13% to 15% of them present only once. Sequencing was done on a sample of memory CD4+ T cells from blood. The chain uses TRBV6-2 or TRBV6-3 and TRBJ1-5, with D unclear. The clonotype comes from a female donor in good health, serving as a healthy control. CDR3 bases: TGTGCCAGCAGTTACGGGCCCCGAGCGGGGAATCAGCCCCAGCATTTT. Translated, it gives CASSYGPRAGNQPQHF.